The 18 T cell receptor beta chains below all came from one sample that was sequenced in a study of T cells after yellow fever vaccination. TCRdb analysed the 5' RACE reads with MiXCR anew, one entry per CDR3 protein. The table shows a few hundred thousand distinct CDR3 sequences, with 6.8% occurring only once. The sequencing used PBMCs, collected 45 days after the first yellow fever vaccination. The source is a man aged 18 to 30 who received the YFV17D yellow fever vaccine.

The chain uses TRBV7-3 and TRBJ2-2; 7 nucleotides agree with TRBD2. The CDR3 runs 14 residues. J lost 7 bases, V lost 3 bases, and 5 bases had no gene match. From germline, CDR1 is SGHTA and CDR2 FQGTGA. CDR3 DNA sequence: TGTGCCAGCAGCTTCCGCGGGGGTCACGGGGAGCTGTTTTTT. As protein: CASSFRGGHGELFF.

This chain uses TRBV7-9 with TRBJ2-7, with D unclear. The germline V and J ends were trimmed by 2 bases and 0 bases, with 8 bases remaining between them. The CDR3 runs 14 residues. Germline loops: CDR1 SEHNR, CDR2 FQNEAQ (reference sequence). Here the CDR3 DNA reads TGTGCCAGCAGCTTATTCGCCGACTCCTACGAGCAGTACTTC. Residues: CASSLFADSYEQYF.

This clonotype was seen a few times. The chain carries TRBV7-2 and TRBJ2-3; 7 bases agree with TRBD2. This CDR3 has 15 amino acids. Per the germline V gene, CDR1 is SGHTA and CDR2 is FQGNSA. The trim removed 4 bases at V and 0 bases at J, leaving 4 bases unmatched. CDR3 loop: CASSWLAASTDTQYF. The CDR3 bases are TGTGCCAGCAGCTGGCTAGCGGCTAGCACAGATACGCAGTATTTT.

The chain uses TRBV12-3 or TRBV12-4 and TRBJ2-2; 10 positions agree with TRBD2. With 6 bases clipped from V and 4 bases from J, the junction kept 2 bases outside the gene matches. The CDR3 spans 14 residues. The CDR3 DNA sequence: TGTGCCAGCAGGGCTAGCGGGGGCACCGGGGAGCTGTTTTTT. Amino acid sequence: CASRASGGTGELFF.

This clonotype came up a few times. The gene calls are TRBV18 and TRBJ1-4, with D unclear. V was cut by 6 bases and J by 3 bases, with 17 bases left in between. The CDR3 consists of 16 residues. The V gene's germline CDR1 is KGHSH and CDR2 LQKENI. The CDR3 nucleotides are TGTGCCAGCTCCCCCCAACCCTGGCCATCTAATGAAAAACTGTTTTTT. Its translation is CASSPQPWPSNEKLFF. The whole variable domain, remainder taken from reference TRBV18 and TRBJ1-4, is NAGVMQNPRHLVRRRGQEARLRCSPMKGHSHVYWYRQLPEEGLKFMVYLQKENIIDESGMPKERFSAEFPKEGPSILRIQQVVRGDSAAYFCASSPQPWPSNEKLFFGSGTQLSVL.

This sequence joins TRBV7-2 and TRBJ2-1, with D unresolved. The CDR3 loop spans 13 amino acids. V dropped 6 bases and J dropped 5 bases, with 11 bases sitting between them. Germline assignment: CDR1 SGHTA and CDR2 FQGNSA. CDR3 coding DNA: TGTGCCAGCAGAGCCGCTAGGGACAATGAGCAGTTCTTC. It yields the protein CASRAARDNEQFF.

This clonotype showed up just a few times. The chain couples TRBV12-3 or TRBV12-4 to TRBJ1-1; no reliable D call. V lost 5 bases to trimming and J lost 0 bases, with 13 bases between them. The CDR3 covers 15 residues. CDR3 bases: TGTGCCAGCAGTGGGCTAGGACCTCTGAACACTGAAGCTTTCTTT. Residues: CASSGLGPLNTEAFF.

This clonotype was seen a few times. This chain joins TRBV30 and TRBJ2-1, with D possibly matching TRBD2 (7 bases). This CDR3 contains 14 residues. Germline-derived CDR1 and CDR2 are GTSNPN and SVGIG (reference sequence). Trimming pared 2 bases from V and 6 bases from J, leaving 14 bases between. In DNA form, the CDR3 reads TGTGCCTGGAGTAGGGGGGGGGGCTCCAATGAGCAGTTCTTC. Translated: CAWSRGGGSNEQFF.

This clonotype showed up many times. V and J are TRBV7-8 and TRBJ2-5, with D possibly matching TRBD2 (5 bases). Deletions cut 0 bases from V and 3 bases from J, with 17 bases between. This CDR3 comprises 17 residues. The V gene's germline CDR1 is SGHVS and CDR2 FQNEAQ. CDR3 coding DNA: TGTGCCAGCAGCTTAGCACTAGGACGGAATTCTAAAGAGACCCAGTACTTC. Its translation: CASSLALGRNSKETQYF.

V and J are TRBV7-9 and TRBJ1-6; D is perhaps TRBD1 (5 bases). V was clipped by 5 bases and J by 6 bases, with 11 bases between them. Per germline, CDR1 SEHNR and CDR2 FQNEAQ (reference sequence). This CDR3 region has 14 residues. The CDR3, as DNA: TGTGCCAGCAGCGGGGACCCTGTTAATTCACCCCTCCACTTT. Translated: CASSGDPVNSPLHF.

The table lists this clonotype with a few counts. The chain combines TRBV20-1 with TRBJ2-1; 12 bases line up with TRBD2. The trim removed 5 bases at V and 0 bases at J, leaving 8 bases unmatched. The CDR3 loop spans 17 amino acids. The germline V gene encodes CDR1 DFQATT and CDR2 SNEGSKA (reference sequence). CDR3 sequence: CSAAGTSGSSSYNEQFF. DNA of the CDR3: TGCAGTGCTGCAGGGACTAGCGGGTCGAGCTCCTACAATGAGCAGTTCTTC.

This clonotype came up a few times. The chain couples TRBV7-3 to TRBJ2-2; no reliable D call. The germline gives CDR1 SGHTA, CDR2 FQGTGA. The V gene lost 6 bases and the J gene lost 0 bases, with 11 bases spanning the gap. The CDR3 contains 15 residues. CDR3 protein: CASSKRAANTGELFF. CDR3 nucleotide sequence: TGTGCCAGCAGTAAAAGGGCCGCGAACACCGGGGAGCTGTTTTTT.

The chain has TRBV12-3 or TRBV12-4 and TRBJ2-1; no clear D. V shed 10 bases and J shed 14 bases, with 9 bases lying between them. The CDR3 loop spans 8 amino acids. CDR3: CANSKKFF. The CDR3, as DNA: TGTGCCAATAGTAAAAAGTTCTTC.

In this sample, this clonotype turned up a few times. This sequence joins TRBV12-3 or TRBV12-4 and TRBJ2-7, with 7 bases lining up with TRBD1. The CDR3 totals 13 residues. With V trimmed by 6 bases and J by 1 base, 3 bases remained unmatched. The CDR3 sequence is CASSGDRSYEQYF. The CDR3 region has the DNA TGTGCCAGCAGCGGGGACAGATCCTACGAGCAGTACTTC.

This clonotype has only a few counts. J is TRBJ1-1 and V is TRBV5-6, with D perhaps matching TRBD1 (5 bases). Germline-derived CDR1 and CDR2 are SGHDT and YYEEEE. The CDR3 totals 19 residues. Deletions cut 4 bases from V and 4 bases from J, with 29 bases between. As DNA, the CDR3 is TGTGCCAGCAGCCCCTGGGTCAGGGATAAGTGGAATAGGGCCACTGAAGCTTTCTTT. Protein sequence: CASSPWVRDKWNRATEAFF.

This clonotype was detected a few times. This chain links TRBV4-3 with TRBJ1-2, with D hard to call. The length of the CDR3 is 14 residues. V was pared by 0 bases and J by 9 bases, with 14 bases between. Looked up from germline, CDR1 is LGHNA and CDR2 is YSLEER. CDR3 region: CASSQEFSSLRYTF. The CDR3 DNA is TGCGCCAGCAGCCAAGAGTTTTCGTCCTTGCGCTACACCTTC.

There are a few counts of this clonotype. The rearrangement links TRBV28 to TRBJ1-1; D call uncertain. The ends were cut back, 8 bases at V and 8 bases at J, with 21 bases in the middle. Germline lookup yields CDR1 MDHEN and CDR2 SYDVKM. The CDR3 runs 14 residues. CDR3 protein: CASSLPSLSFEAFF. The DNA of the CDR3 is TGTGCCAGCTCACTACCGAGTCTCTCTTTCGAAGCTTTCTTT.

This clonotype was detected ten times or more. The chain is built from TRBV7-2 and TRBJ2-5; D is perhaps TRBD2 (6 bases). Per the germline V gene, CDR1 is SGHTA and CDR2 is FQGNSA. This CDR3 is built from 14 residues. Trimming shortened V by 1 base and J by 5 bases, and 11 bases separated the two germline ends. The CDR3 protein is CASSLVAGRETQYF. DNA for the CDR3: TGTGCCAGCAGCTTAGTGGCGGGGAGGGAGACCCAGTACTTC.